A selection of T cell receptor beta chains follows, all from one sample in a study of identical twins. TCRdb independently ran MiXCR on the 5' RACE reads; one entry per CDR3 protein. The data hold fewer than 900,000 distinct CDR3 sequences, with 21% observed a single time. The same sample was also used in a study of T cells expressing NK-cell markers.

The material sequenced was PBMCs. The receptor source for this set is a woman younger than 35 in good health. CDR3s include the opening cysteine and the closing phenylalanine or tryptophan. The order of the fields is V gene, clone size, D gene, J gene, CDR3 DNA, CDR3 protein. The D gene is left open where the match is weak. Some rows have no size entry. The others give once, few or many, or a class for an expanded clone.

V: TRBV11-2; size: few; D: TRBD2; J: TRBJ2-2; DNA: TGTGCCAGCAGCACCAGCGGGAGGGTCACCGGGGAGCTGTTTTTT; CDR3: CASSTSGRVTGELFF
V: TRBV5-8; size: -; D: -; J: TRBJ2-5; DNA: TGTGCCAGCAGCTTGTCCCGTACCTCCCGAGAGACCCAGTACTTC; CDR3: CASSLSRTSRETQYF
V: TRBV6-5; size: -; D: TRBD2; J: TRBJ2-7; DNA: TGTGCCAGCAGTTTTGCCTACAAAGCGGGAGTTAAGGTGCACGAGCAGTACTTC; CDR3: CASSFAYKAGVKVHEQYF
V: TRBV5-8; size: -; D: -; J: TRBJ2-7; DNA: TGTGCCAGCTGGACGGATGAATCCTACGAGCAGTACTTC; CDR3: CASWTDESYEQYF
V: TRBV4-3; size: few; D: -; J: TRBJ2-1; DNA: TGCGCCAGCAGCCGCAACCCGGGGCGGGAGCAGTTCTTC; CDR3: CASSRNPGREQFF
V: TRBV20-1; size: few; D: -; J: TRBJ1-2; DNA: TGCAGTGCTAATGAGGGATATGGCTACACCTTC; CDR3: CSANEGYGYTF
V: TRBV18; size: many; D: TRBD2; J: TRBJ2-1; DNA: TGTGCCAGCAGCCCGGGACTAGCGGGGGACAATGAGCAGTTCTTC; CDR3: CASSPGLAGDNEQFF
V: TRBV20-1; size: few; D: -; J: TRBJ1-5; DNA: TGCAGTGCTAGGGACAGCGGCAGGGTGGGTCAGCCCCAGCATTTT; CDR3: CSARDSGRVGQPQHF
V: TRBV3-1; size: few; D: TRBD2; J: TRBJ2-1; DNA: TGTGCCAGCAGCCAAGATTCAACGCGGGGGGCCGTCTTC; CDR3: CASSQDSTRGAVF
V: TRBV7-6; size: few; D: TRBD2; J: TRBJ2-1; DNA: TGTGCCAGCAGCTTAGGAGCGGGAGGGCCCGTCAATGAGCAGTTCTTC; CDR3: CASSLGAGGPVNEQFF
V: TRBV10-3; size: few; D: -; J: TRBJ1-6; DNA: TGTGCCATCAGTGATGGACGAGGGGATAGTTCACCCCTCCACTTT; CDR3: CAISDGRGDSSPLHF
V: TRBV12-3/TRBV12-4; size: -; D: TRBD2; J: TRBJ2-1; DNA: TGTGCCAGCAGTGGGACTAGCGGGGACTACAATGAGCAGTTCTTC; CDR3: CASSGTSGDYNEQFF
V: TRBV12-3/TRBV12-4; size: -; D: TRBD2; J: TRBJ2-2; DNA: TGTGCCAGCATCTCCCTAGCGGGTGACACCGGGGAGCTGTTTTTT; CDR3: CASISLAGDTGELFF
V: TRBV20-1; size: -; D: TRBD2; J: TRBJ2-3; DNA: TGCAGTGCTAGAGATTGGGGGACTAGAAATACAGATACGCAGTATTTT; CDR3: CSARDWGTRNTDTQYF
V: TRBV12-3/TRBV12-4; size: few; D: TRBD1; J: TRBJ1-5; DNA: TGTGCCAGCAGAGGACAGGGGCATAGCAATCAGCCCCAGCATTTT; CDR3: CASRGQGHSNQPQHF
V: TRBV20-1; size: -; D: TRBD1; J: TRBJ2-5; DNA: TGCAGTGCGTCGACAGGGCAAGAGACCCAGTACTTC; CDR3: CSASTGQETQYF
V: TRBV4-2; size: few; D: TRBD1; J: TRBJ2-7; DNA: TGTGCCAGCAGCCAATCCAGGGACACAGGGGACGAGCAGTACTTC; CDR3: CASSQSRDTGDEQYF
V: TRBV10-3; size: many; D: -; J: TRBJ2-7; DNA: TGTGCCATCAGCGCTTGGGACTCCCTCACCTACGAGCAGTACTTC; CDR3: CAISAWDSLTYEQYF
V: TRBV12-3/TRBV12-4; size: many; D: TRBD1; J: TRBJ1-2; DNA: TGTGCCAGCAGTAGAAGGGACAGGGGATTTGATTATGGCTACACCTTC; CDR3: CASSRRDRGFDYGYTF
V: TRBV10-3; size: -; D: -; J: TRBJ2-1; DNA: TGTGCCATCAGTGAGACTCCTCAGGGCTCCTACAATGAGCAGTTCTTC; CDR3: CAISETPQGSYNEQFF
V: TRBV3-1; size: -; D: -; J: TRBJ2-2; DNA: TGTGCCAGCGTGACAGGGAACACCGGGGAGCTGTTTTTT; CDR3: CASVTGNTGELFF